One and the same sample provided the 30 T cell receptor beta chains below, sequenced in a study of blood T cell repertoires in COVID-19. Clones were read by immunoSEQ multiplex PCR, and TCRdb kept only the in-frame ones, dropping some. The data contain roughly 72,000 clones, around nine tenths of them singletons. The material sequenced was peripheral blood. The receptors were sampled from a human donor in a cohort sampled during active COVID-19.

The chain is built from TRBV30 and TRBJ2-7; D uncertain. This CDR3 has 13 amino acids. Trimming stripped 2 bases from V and 2 bases from J, with 10 bases between. Germline values: CDR1 GTSNPN, CDR2 SVGIG (reference sequence). The CDR3 region is CAWSYSGPYEQYF. CDR3 nucleotide sequence: TGTGCCTGGAGTTACAGTGGCCCCTACGAGCAGTACTTC.

This clone came up once. The chain has TRBV9 and TRBJ2-5, with D unclear. V was cut by 4 bases and J by 5 bases, with 12 bases left in between. The CDR3 has 13 residues. CDR1 is SGDLS and CDR2 is YYNGEE in the germline V gene. CDR3 coding DNA: TGTGCCAGCAGCTCTGAGTCCGGGGAGACCCAGTACTTC. Translated: CASSSESGETQYF.

This clone was seen a single time. The chain couples TRBV18 to TRBJ1-2, with TRBD1 matching over 7 bases. Losses at the gene ends were 1 base for V and 1 base for J; bases not matched to a gene: 6. Germline V gene sequence: CDR1 KGHSH, CDR2 LQKENI. The CDR3 covers 16 residues. For the CDR3, the DNA is TGTGCCAGCTCACCACTTGACAGGGTGGATAACTATGGCTACACCTTC. It encodes CASSPLDRVDNYGYTF.

The rearrangement links TRBV19 to TRBJ1-1, with D unclear. Looked up from germline, CDR1 is LNHDA and CDR2 is SQIVND (reference sequence). The CDR3 covers 15 residues. V lost 7 bases and J lost 3, with 18 bases in between. The CDR3, as DNA: TGTGCCAGTAAAAAGCCCGCGGGTTGGGACACTGAAGCTTTCTTT. This encodes CASKKPAGWDTEAFF. The full variable domain, with the rest looked up from reference TRBV19 and TRBJ1-1, is DGGITQSPKYLFRKEGQNVTLSCEQNLNHDAMYWYRQDPGQGLRLIYYSQIVNDFQKGDIAEGYSVSREKKESFPLTVTSAQKNPTAFYLCASKKPAGWDTEAFFGQGTRLTVV.

V gene TRBV6-6 combines with J gene TRBJ2-5; 11 bases map to TRBD1. The J segment lost 4 bases and the V segment lost 0 bases, leaving 4 bases of the junction unmatched. CDR3 length equals 16 residues. Germline CDR1 and CDR2: MNHNY and SVGAGI (reference sequence). The CDR3 DNA reads TGTGCCAGCAGTTACTCCCGGACAGGGGGCGGAGAGACCCAGTACTTC. Encoded protein: CASSYSRTGGGETQYF.

The chain uses TRBV24-1 and TRBJ2-7; weak D call: TRBD2 (5 bases). This CDR3 contains 15 residues. Germline lookup yields CDR1 KGHDR and CDR2 SFDVKD. V lost 12 bases, J lost 0 bases, and 20 bases lay in between. The CDR3 spells CAPAQETGFSYEQYF. Written as DNA, the CDR3 is TGTGCCCCCGCCCAAGAGACGGGGTTCTCCTACGAGCAGTACTTC.

The chain employs TRBV19 and TRBJ1-1; D possibly corresponds to TRBD1 (5 bases). The CDR3 contains 14 residues. CDR1 LNHDA and CDR2 SQIVND come from the germline V gene (reference sequence). V lost 6 bases, J lost 2 bases, and 13 bases lay in between. CDR3 region: CASRGGRLNTEAFF. For the CDR3, the DNA is TGTGCCAGTAGGGGGGGACGGCTAAACACTGAAGCTTTCTTT.

As to this clone: Other DNA variants within this sample encode the same CDR3. V is TRBV5-1 and J is TRBJ2-5; 7 bases are a match to TRBD2. CDR3 length: 14 residues. V gave up 0 bases and J gave up 2 bases; unmatched junction bases: 1. Germline CDR1 reads SGHRS; CDR2 reads YFSETQ. The CDR3 bases are TGCGCCAGCAGCTTGGGGCGGGGGCAAGAGACCCAGTACTTC. Residues: CASSLGRGQETQYF.

The chain links TRBV5-4 to TRBJ1-3; 8 bases agree with TRBD1. The CDR3 sequence is 17 residues long. The germline V gene encodes CDR1 SGHNT and CDR2 YYREEE (reference sequence). Germline trimming cut 4 bases from V and 3 bases from J; bases unmatched to any gene: 12. CDR3 residues: CASSASRDRSIGNTIYF. The CDR3 region has the DNA TGTGCCAGCAGCGCAAGCCGGGACAGGTCTATTGGAAACACCATATATTTT.

The chain links TRBV6-5 to TRBJ2-2; D perhaps matches TRBD2 (6 bases). This CDR3 comprises 16 residues. V lost 2 bases, J lost 3 bases, and 13 bases lay in between. Germline loops: CDR1 MNHEY, CDR2 SVGAGI. The DNA for the CDR3 is TGTGCCAGCAGTTACACGGGAGTGTCGTACACCGGGGAGCTGTTTTTT. Translation: CASSYTGVSYTGELFF.

This rearrangement joins TRBV12-3 or TRBV12-4 to TRBJ2-5, with a possible D match to TRBD1 (6 bases). The CDR3 totals 13 residues. Trimming shortened V by 5 bases and J by 6 bases, and 13 bases separated the two germline ends. The CDR3 region has the DNA TGTGCCAGCAGTACACAGGGCTGGCAGACCCAGTACTTC. Translation: CASSTQGWQTQYF.

The V and J genes are TRBV6-2 or TRBV6-3 and TRBJ2-7; 9 bases align to TRBD1. J gave up 2 bases and V 5 bases, and 19 bases lay outside the gene matches. Germline CDR1 MNHEY, CDR2 SVGEGT. This CDR3 spans 19 amino acids. CDR3 sequence: CASSTGTGRLHQITYEQYF. CDR3 sequence (DNA): TGTGCCAGCAGTACCGGGACAGGGCGACTCCACCAAATCACCTACGAGCAGTACTTC.

The V call is TRBV7-9, the J call TRBJ2-1, with D perhaps TRBD2 (5 bases). The V gene lost 5 bases and the J gene lost 5 bases, with 13 bases spanning the gap. The germline V gene encodes CDR1 SEHNR and CDR2 FQNEAQ (reference sequence). The CDR3 extends over 14 amino acids. The CDR3 sequence: CASSPPDWNNEQFF. The CDR3 DNA reads as TGTGCCAGCAGCCCCCCGGACTGGAACAATGAGCAGTTCTTC.

The genes are TRBV28 and TRBJ2-7, with 7 bases fitting TRBD2. This CDR3 has 14 residues. The V segment lost 3 bases and the J segment 2 bases; nucleotides outside the gene matches: 4. Germline V gene sequence: CDR1 MDHEN, CDR2 SYDVKM. CDR3 residues: CASSLPGLAYEQYF. The CDR3 DNA reads as TGTGCCAGCAGTTTGCCCGGACTAGCCTACGAGCAGTACTTC.

This chain connects TRBV3-1 (or the pseudogene TRBV3-2) to TRBJ1-2; TRBD1 aligns across 8 bases. Looked up from germline, CDR1 is LGHDT and CDR2 is YNNKEL (reference sequence). This CDR3 contains 14 residues. After removal of 4 bases from V and 4 bases from J, the junction contained 5 bases not matched to a gene. The CDR3 nucleotides are TGTGCCAGCAGCCTGAGACAGGGGTCCTATGGCTACACCTTC. Translating it yields CASSLRQGSYGYTF.

The CDR3: CASSQENRPNYEQYF. The DNA for the CDR3 is TGCGCCAGCAGCCAAGAGAACAGGCCAAACTACGAGCAGTACTTC. This chain connects TRBV4-3 to TRBJ2-7, with TRBD1 as a possible D gene (5 bases). Germline CDR1 and CDR2: LGHNA and YSLEER. The CDR3 is 15 residues long. V was pared by 0 bases and J by 3 bases, with 12 bases between.

The V and J genes are TRBV20-1 and TRBJ2-1; possible D gene TRBD2, 6 bases. The CDR3 runs to 11 residues. In germline, CDR1 is DFQATT, CDR2 SNEGSKA (reference sequence). V was shortened by 6 bases and J by 15 bases, with 18 bases between the two germline ends. In nucleotides, the CDR3 is TGCAGTGCCACCCCAGGGACTCTACCGTTCTTC. Amino acid sequence: CSATPGTLPFF.

J is TRBJ2-5 and V is TRBV7-9; D may be TRBD2 (5 bases). Per the germline V gene, CDR1 is SEHNR and CDR2 is FQNEAQ (reference sequence). Trimming removed 0 bases from V and 3 bases from J, with 11 bases in between. This CDR3 has 15 amino acids. Written as DNA, the CDR3 is TGTGCCAGCAGCTTAGCGGCGGGCCCTAAAGAGACCCAGTACTTC. Translated: CASSLAAGPKETQYF. Complete variable domain (other parts from reference TRBV7-9 and TRBJ2-5): DTGVSQNPRHKITKRGQNVTFRCDPISEHNRLYWYRQTLGQGPEFLTYFQNEAQLEKSRLLSDRFSAERPKGSFSTLEIQRTEQGDSAMYLCASSLAAGPKETQYFGPGTRLLVL.

The chain carries TRBV28 and TRBJ2-3; TRBD2 is a possible D gene (6 bases). This CDR3 spans 13 amino acids. The V gene's germline CDR1 is MDHEN and CDR2 SYDVKM. Trimming removed 11 bases at V and 7 bases at J, with 19 bases between. The CDR3 coding sequence is TGTGCCCCGGGGGTGGCTCCCGTGAATACGCAGTATTTT. Amino acids: CAPGVAPVNTQYF.

The chain links TRBV9 to TRBJ1-1; no definite D call. CDR1 is SGDLS, CDR2 YYNGEE, per germline. Trimming left V 6 bases short and J 6 bases short, with 9 bases between. This CDR3 comprises 11 residues. The CDR3 bases are TGTGCCAGCATCCTCCGTCCTGAAGCTTTCTTT. It translates to CASILRPEAFF. Full variable domain (remainder filled in from reference TRBV9 and TRBJ1-1): DSGVTQTPKHLITATGQRVTLRCSPRSGDLSVYWYQQSLDQGLQFLIQYYNGEERAKGNILERFSAQQFPDLHSELNLSSLELGDSALYFCASILRPEAFFGQGTRLTVV.

The V and J genes are TRBV19 and TRBJ2-2, with TRBD1 as a possible D gene (5 bases). Trimming cost V 5 bases and J 1 base, with 8 bases left between them. The CDR3 totals 14 residues. The germline gives CDR1 LNHDA, CDR2 SQIVND (reference sequence). The CDR3 region has the DNA TGTGCCAGTAGTTGGGGCCAGAACACCGGGGAGCTGTTTTTT. Translation: CASSWGQNTGELFF.

In its sample, this clone was seen a few times. The chain carries TRBV6-2 or TRBV6-3 and TRBJ1-6; D ambiguous. Germline V gene data show CDR1 as MNHEY and CDR2 as SVGEGT. V lost 4 bases to trimming and J lost 2 bases, with 6 bases between them. The CDR3 length is 14 residues. The chain's CDR3 is CASSWSAYNSPLHF. The CDR3 nucleotides read TGTGCCAGCAGTTGGTCGGCCTATAATTCACCCCTCCACTTT.

The CDR3 coding sequence is TGTGCCAGCAGCCCCGTAAGGGGAGGTACCGGGGAGCTGTTTTTT. Protein product: CASSPVRGGTGELFF. The chain joins TRBV11-2 to TRBJ2-2; possible D gene TRBD2, 6 bases. Germline-derived CDR1 and CDR2 are SGHAT and FQNNGV. V lost 5 bases and J 5 bases, leaving 15 bases between the germline ends. This CDR3 has 15 amino acids.

The chain couples TRBV5-1 to TRBJ2-3; D is perhaps TRBD2 (5 bases). The V gene lost 4 bases and the J gene lost 4 bases, with 16 bases spanning the gap. The germline gives CDR1 SGHRS, CDR2 YFSETQ. The CDR3 length is 15 residues. The CDR3 DNA is TGCGCCAGCAGCAGCAGCGGTACATTTTCAGATACGCAGTATTTT. Residues: CASSSSGTFSDTQYF.

V usage is TRBV24-1 and J usage is TRBJ1-2; 10 nucleotides align to TRBD1. Per germline, CDR1 KGHDR and CDR2 SFDVKD. The trim removed 2 bases at V and 4 bases at J, leaving 6 bases unmatched. The length of the CDR3 is 16 residues. The CDR3 is CATSDYTTGGAYGYTF. CDR3 coding DNA: TGTGCCACCAGTGATTATACGACAGGGGGCGCCTATGGCTACACCTTC.

This clone was seen just once. CDR3 in amino acids: CASSLGGATYEQYF. The CDR3 DNA sequence: TGTGCCAGCAGTTTGGGGGGGGCGACCTACGAGCAGTACTTC. V usage is TRBV27 and J usage is TRBJ2-7; possible D gene TRBD2, 7 bases. CDR1 and CDR2 (germline): MNHEY, SMNVEV (reference sequence). The CDR3 extends over 14 amino acids. V gave up 3 bases and J gave up 2 bases, with 11 bases separating them.

The chain couples TRBV5-4 to TRBJ1-1; TRBD1 agrees at 7 bases. Unmatched junction bases numbered 4, after V lost 1 base and J lost 1 base. This CDR3 is built from 15 residues. Germline values: CDR1 SGHNT, CDR2 YYREEE (reference sequence). Here the CDR3 reads CASSLSGTENTEAFF. The CDR3 nucleotides are TGTGCCAGCAGCTTGAGTGGGACAGAGAACACTGAAGCTTTCTTT.

The chain couples TRBV10-3 to TRBJ1-5, with D hard to call. Trimming left V 3 bases short and J 0 bases short, with 9 bases between. CDR3 size: 15 residues. Looked up from germline, CDR1 is ENHRY and CDR2 is SYGVKD. The CDR3 sequence: CAISDSGGSNQPQHF. DNA for the CDR3: TGTGCCATCAGTGATAGCGGAGGTAGCAATCAGCCCCAGCATTTT.

The V call is TRBV7-8, the J call TRBJ1-6; tentative D call: TRBD1 (5 bases). Per germline, CDR1 SGHVS and CDR2 FQNEAQ. Trimming left V 3 bases short and J 6 bases short, with 12 bases between. This CDR3 has 15 residues. The CDR3 nucleotides read TGTGCCAGCAGCTTGGCCGCAGGGTCTAATTCACCCCTCCACTTT. It yields the protein CASSLAAGSNSPLHF.

This rearrangement joins TRBV7-3 to TRBJ1-1, with a tentative D call TRBD1 (5 bases). The V gene's germline CDR1 is SGHTA and CDR2 FQGTGA. This CDR3 is 14 amino acids long. V was shortened by 1 base and J by 10 bases, with 16 bases between the two germline ends. As DNA, the CDR3 is TGTGCCAGCAGCTTAAATGGGAGGACAACCCCAGCTTTCTTT. The encoded protein is CASSLNGRTTPAFF.